The 25 T cell receptor beta chains below were found in one sample sequenced in a study of TIL therapy for anti-PD-1-resistant metastatic lung cancer. Time point reported: pre-treatment sample, taken before nivolumab and TIL therapy. The immunoSEQ assay was v3. Assay: immunoSEQ multiplex PCR; the TCRdb copy retains only in-frame clones and omits some. This sample yields some 57,000 clones, of which about nine tenths are seen a single time; approximately 2.8% belongs to the top ten. The sample here was blood, taken at baseline. These receptors came from a person aged 25-79 years with non-small cell lung cancer.

The chain combines TRBV2 with TRBJ2-3; the D is unclear. Trimming removed 8 bases at V and 0 bases at J, with 6 bases between. The CDR3 totals 12 residues. Per germline, CDR1 SNHLY and CDR2 FYNNEI. The CDR3 sequence: CASESSTDTQYF. CDR3 sequence (DNA): TGTGCCAGCGAATCTAGCACAGATACGCAGTATTTT. The full variable domain, in which reference TRBV2 and TRBJ2-3 provide the parts outside the CDR3, is EPEVTQTPSHQVTQMGQEVILRCVPISNHLYFYWYRQILGQKVEFLVSFYNNEISEKSEIFDDQFSVERPDGSNFTLKIRSTKLEDSAMYFCASESSTDTQYFGPGTRLTVL.

The V gene is TRBV5-1, the J gene TRBJ2-7, with 7 bases aligning to TRBD2. The germline V gene encodes CDR1 SGHRS and CDR2 YFSETQ. CDR3 length: 16 residues. V lost 2 bases and J lost 0; bases outside the gene matches: 8. The CDR3: CASSFTSVQSSYEQYF. In DNA, the CDR3 is TGCGCCAGCAGCTTTACTAGCGTCCAGAGCTCCTACGAGCAGTACTTC.

The CDR3 sequence is CASSVEGQGPGDGYTF. The DNA of the CDR3 is TGTGCCAGCAGCGTAGAAGGACAGGGCCCCGGGGATGGCTACACCTTC. The chain links TRBV9 to TRBJ1-2; TRBD1 aligns across 8 bases. V lost 0 bases to trimming and J lost 6 bases; unmatched junction nucleotides: 10. The length of the CDR3 is 16 residues. The germline V gene encodes CDR1 SGDLS and CDR2 YYNGEE.

V and J are TRBV14 and TRBJ2-2; a possible D gene is TRBD1 (5 bases). CDR3 size: 17 residues. V lost 4 bases to trimming and J lost 2 bases, with 17 bases between them. CDR1 is SGHDN and CDR2 is FVKESK in the germline V gene. CDR3: CASSLRGQVRNTGELFF. CDR3 nucleotide sequence: TGTGCCAGCAGCCTAAGGGGCCAGGTCAGAAACACCGGGGAGCTGTTTTTT.

The rearrangement links TRBV6-5 to TRBJ2-7; TRBD2 is a possible D gene (6 bases). The CDR3 has 13 residues. Deletions cut 2 bases from V and 10 bases from J, with 15 bases between. Germline V gene sequence: CDR1 MNHEY, CDR2 SVGAGI. In nucleotides, the CDR3 is TGTGCCAGCAGTTACGGAGCGGGCCCCAAACAGTACTTC. This codes for CASSYGAGPKQYF.

The chain joins TRBV4-2 to TRBJ1-1; D possibly corresponds to TRBD1 (5 bases). Germline V lookup: CDR1 LGHNA, CDR2 YNFKEQ. The CDR3 is 13 amino acids. V shed 0 bases and J shed 10 bases, with 12 bases lying between them. The CDR3 DNA sequence: TGTGCCAGCAGCCAAGATAGAACAGGCATAGCTTTCTTT. This translates into CASSQDRTGIAFF.

The genes are TRBV3-1 (or the pseudogene TRBV3-2) and TRBJ2-3; 7 nucleotides match TRBD2. Germline V gene data show CDR1 as LGHDT and CDR2 as YNNKEL (reference sequence). Trimming took 0 bases from V and 1 from J; bases not matched to a gene: 7. This CDR3 is built from 17 residues. CDR3: CASSQERGLQGTDTQYF. CDR3 sequence (DNA): TGTGCCAGCAGCCAAGAGAGGGGACTACAAGGCACAGATACGCAGTATTTT.

This clone showed up just once. The V gene is TRBV6-5, the J gene TRBJ2-7, with D perhaps TRBD1 or TRBD2 (6 bases each). This CDR3 contains 12 residues. Germline CDR1 and CDR2: MNHEY and SVGAGI. V was trimmed by 5 bases and J by 7 bases, leaving 12 bases between them. In DNA, the CDR3 is TGTGCCAGCAGTCGAGGGGGGAGGGAGCAGTACTTC. Its translation is CASSRGGREQYF.

The chain combines TRBV9 with TRBJ2-1; 14 nucleotides line up with TRBD2. V gave up 4 bases and J gave up 10 bases; unmatched junction bases: 7. The CDR3 has 15 amino acids. The germline V gene encodes CDR1 SGDLS and CDR2 YYNGEE. CDR3 region: CASSSGLAGVEEQFF. The CDR3 DNA follows: TGTGCCAGCAGCTCGGGACTAGCGGGAGTTGAGGAGCAGTTCTTC. Variable domain in full (rest from reference TRBV9 and TRBJ2-1): DSGVTQTPKHLITATGQRVTLRCSPRSGDLSVYWYQQSLDQGLQFLIQYYNGEERAKGNILERFSAQQFPDLHSELNLSSLELGDSALYFCASSSGLAGVEEQFFGPGTRLTVL.

This clone was picked up a small number of times. The chain links TRBV25-1 to TRBJ1-4; TRBD1 is a possible D gene (6 bases). Trimming took off 8 bases at V and 8 bases at J, with 15 bases between the two ends. Germline V lookup: CDR1 MGHDK, CDR2 SYGVNS. The CDR3 runs 13 residues. The CDR3 nucleotides read TGTGCCAGCCGTGGACAGTCGTGGGAAAAACTGTTTTTT. This sequence encodes CASRGQSWEKLFF.

This clone is a singleton in its sample. V usage is TRBV11-1 and J usage is TRBJ2-1; 9 nucleotides align to TRBD2. The J segment lost 8 bases and the V segment lost 4 bases, leaving 12 bases of the junction unmatched. The CDR3 length is 16 residues. Germline CDR1 SGHAT, CDR2 FQDESV (reference sequence). CDR3 protein: CASSSTNRLAADEQFF. CDR3 DNA: TGTGCCAGCAGCTCCACTAACCGACTAGCGGCGGATGAGCAGTTCTTC.

For the CDR3, the DNA is TGTGCCAGCAGCGTAGATGGAGGTCCACATCCCACAGATACGCAGTATTTT. This translates into CASSVDGGPHPTDTQYF. This chain links TRBV9 with TRBJ2-3; possibly TRBD2 for D (5 bases). V was trimmed by 0 bases and J by 2 bases, leaving 16 bases between them. Germline values: CDR1 SGDLS, CDR2 YYNGEE. CDR3 length: 17 amino acids.

This clone was found once. The CDR3 reads CASSPRGQPSGYGYTF. CDR3 nucleotides: TGTGCCAGCAGTCCCCGGGGACAGCCCTCTGGCTATGGCTACACCTTC. This chain joins TRBV27 and TRBJ1-2; 7 bases agree with TRBD1. Per the germline V gene, CDR1 is MNHEY and CDR2 is SMNVEV (reference sequence). With 5 bases clipped from V and 4 bases from J, the junction kept 13 bases outside the gene matches. The CDR3 covers 16 residues.

CDR3 sequence: CASSQGPGQGSEKLFF. The CDR3 DNA reads TGCGCCAGCAGCCAAGGCCCGGGGCAAGGTAGTGAAAAACTGTTTTTT. The chain carries TRBV4-1 and TRBJ1-4, with a weak D call TRBD1 (5 bases). CDR1 is MGHRA and CDR2 is YSYEKL in the germline V gene. This CDR3 is 16 amino acids long. V was clipped by 1 base and J by 7 bases, with 16 bases between them.

This sequence joins TRBV19 and TRBJ2-1, with a tentative D call TRBD2 (6 bases). Germline assignment: CDR1 LNHDA and CDR2 SQIVND (reference sequence). Between the trimmed V and J ends, which lost 3 bases and 6 bases, there was a span of 12 bases. This CDR3 spans 14 amino acids. CDR3 sequence (DNA): TGTGCCAGTAGTATGGGACTGACTTCCAATGAGCAGTTCTTC. Protein product: CASSMGLTSNEQFF.

This chain uses TRBV4-1 with TRBJ2-3; TRBD2 agrees at 7 bases. V dropped 4 bases and J dropped 0; count of bases not matched to a gene: 10. Germline assignment: CDR1 MGHRA and CDR2 YSYEKL. The CDR3 contains 17 residues. CDR3 in DNA: TGCGCCAGCAGCCCCCCAGGGAGGGTAACGAGCACAGATACGCAGTATTTT. Its protein is CASSPPGRVTSTDTQYF.

J is TRBJ2-1 and V is TRBV6-1; either TRBD1 or TRBD2 may fit D (5 bases each). This CDR3 is built from 14 residues. Trimming took off 2 bases at V and 7 bases at J, with 12 bases between the two ends. Germline loops: CDR1 MNHNS, CDR2 SASEGT. CDR3 amino acids: CASSEFEGLNEQFF. CDR3 nucleotides: TGTGCCAGCAGTGAATTCGAGGGGTTGAATGAGCAGTTCTTC.

The V gene is TRBV6-5, the J gene TRBJ1-5; D is uncertain. V was trimmed by 0 bases and J by 9 bases, leaving 9 bases between them. The CDR3 is 13 amino acids. Per the germline V gene, CDR1 is MNHEY and CDR2 is SVGAGI. CDR3 DNA sequence: TGTGCCAGCAGTTACTCCACAAGGGCGCCCCAGCATTTT. It translates to CASSYSTRAPQHF.

V is TRBV27 and J is TRBJ2-1, with 15 bases fitting TRBD2. V dropped 3 bases and J dropped 8; count of bases not matched to a gene: 5. Germline V gene sequence: CDR1 MNHEY, CDR2 SMNVEV (reference sequence). CDR3 length: 16 residues. The CDR3, as DNA: TGTGCCAGCAGTTTGGGGACTAGCGGGAGGAGAGATGAGCAGTTCTTC. It codes for CASSLGTSGRRDEQFF.

The chain uses TRBV7-8 and TRBJ2-7; D possibly corresponds to TRBD1 (5 bases). This CDR3 comprises 15 residues. Trimming stripped 1 base from V and 3 bases from J, with 13 bases between. CDR1 is SGHVS, CDR2 FQNEAQ, per germline. This CDR3 reads CASSLGRRTIYEQYF. The CDR3 region has the DNA TGTGCCAGCAGCTTAGGTAGAAGGACAATCTACGAGCAGTACTTC.

The rearrangement uses TRBV19 and TRBJ2-1; 14 positions match TRBD2. This CDR3 comprises 16 residues. J lost 7 bases, V lost 5 bases, and 7 bases had no gene match. Looked up from germline, CDR1 is LNHDA and CDR2 is SQIVND (reference sequence). As DNA, the CDR3 is TGTGCCAGTAGTTTAACGGGACTAGCGGGGGCTAATGAGCAGTTCTTC. Its translation: CASSLTGLAGANEQFF.

The chain combines TRBV5-1 with TRBJ2-1; perhaps TRBD2 as D (5 bases). CDR3 length: 15 residues. CDR1 is SGHRS and CDR2 is YFSETQ in the germline V gene. V lost 1 base and J lost 0, with 8 bases in between. CDR3 nucleotide sequence: TGCGCCAGCAGCTTGCCTGGAGGCTCCTACAATGAGCAGTTCTTC. Protein product: CASSLPGGSYNEQFF.

This rearrangement joins TRBV9 to TRBJ2-3, with 10 bases aligning to TRBD1. In germline, CDR1 is SGDLS, CDR2 YYNGEE. V trimming: 4 bases; J trimming: 4 bases; junction bases outside the gene matches: 6. The CDR3 is 15 residues long. The CDR3 here is CASSLEGTGADTQYF. The CDR3 DNA reads as TGTGCCAGCAGCCTTGAAGGGACAGGGGCAGATACGCAGTATTTT.

This rearrangement joins TRBV5-6 to TRBJ2-7, with 11 bases that match TRBD1. From germline, CDR1 is SGHDT and CDR2 YYEEEE. The CDR3 extends over 15 amino acids. The V gene end was trimmed by 2 bases and the J gene end by 7 bases; junction bases not matched to a gene: 8. For the CDR3, the DNA is TGTGCCAGCAGCTTCGTCGGACAGGGGGCTAAGGAGCAGTACTTC. This sequence encodes CASSFVGQGAKEQYF.

A few counts support this clone. This sequence joins TRBV18 and TRBJ2-7; possible D gene TRBD1, 6 bases. V lost 5 bases and J lost 3, with 11 bases in between. The length of the CDR3 is 13 residues. Germline V lookup: CDR1 KGHSH, CDR2 LQKENI. CDR3 nucleotide sequence: TGTGCCAGCTCAGCCGACAGGAGCTACGAGCAGTACTTC. As protein: CASSADRSYEQYF.